The rows below give T cell receptor beta chains drawn from one sample of a study of CD4 T cells in relation to SARS-CoV-2 and coronaviruses. Clones were sequenced by immunoSEQ multiplex PCR, and TCRdb holds only the in-frame ones, with some missing. The data show roughly 60,000 clones, approximately 94% seen once. Sequencing was done on a sample of naive CD4+ T cells from PBMCs. The receptor set was obtained from a human donor in good health. Each CDR3 is given with its conserved first and last residue. D genes are given only for firm matches. The size field is filled for only some rows; it gives once, few, many or a size class.

J gene	clone size	V gene	D gene	CDR3 DNA	CDR3 protein
TRBJ2-3	.	TRBV6-1	.	TGTGCCAGCAGTGATGTAAGCGGCCACACAGATACGCAGTATTTT	CASSDVSGHTDTQYF
TRBJ2-3	.	TRBV15	TRBD2	TGTGCCACCAGCAGAGATCGTATTTGGACTAGCATAGATACGCAGTATTTT	CATSRDRIWTSIDTQYF
TRBJ2-3	once	TRBV5-1	.	TGCGCCAGCAGCTTGGAGGGCTCACCGAGAGATACGCAGTATTTT	CASSLEGSPRDTQYF
TRBJ2-1	.	TRBV7-2	.	TGTGCCAGCAGCCCGAGGTACGTTGGGAGATCGAATGAGCAGTTCTTC	CASSPRYVGRSNEQFF
TRBJ2-2	.	TRBV5-4	.	TGTGCCAGCAGCTTGGCCACAAAAGCTCCGAACACCGGGGAGCTGTTTTTT	CASSLATKAPNTGELFF
TRBJ1-1	.	TRBV7-9	.	TGTGCCAGCAGCCCGGGACGTCTCACTGAAGCTTTCTTT	CASSPGRLTEAFF
TRBJ1-5	once	TRBV2	.	TGTGCCAGTTTACAGGGTTGGGGCAATCAGCCCCAGCATTTT	CASLQGWGNQPQHF
TRBJ2-6	.	TRBV7-2	.	TGTGCCAGCAGCTTAATCCCCTCTGGGGCCAACGTCCTGACTTTC	CASSLIPSGANVLTF
TRBJ1-3	.	TRBV18	TRBD1	TGTGCCAGCTCACCAGGGGACAGGAGAAGCTCTGGAAACACCATATATTTT	CASSPGDRRSSGNTIYF
TRBJ2-7	.	TRBV27	.	TGTGCCACCTCCGAGTGGGGCGGGTACGAGCAGTACTTC	CATSEWGGYEQYF
TRBJ1-6	.	TRBV27	.	TGTGCCAGCAGTTTGACAGCCAGCTCCTATAATTCACCCCTCCACTTT	CASSLTASSYNSPLHF
TRBJ2-6	.	TRBV5-1	.	TGCGCCAGCAGCCTAGGACAGACCACTAGGGCCAACGTCCTGACTTTC	CASSLGQTTRANVLTF
TRBJ1-1	few	TRBV19	.	TGTGCCAGTAGTATGGACACACGACGGAACACTGAAGCTTTCTTT	CASSMDTRRNTEAFF
TRBJ1-1	.	TRBV28	TRBD1	TGTGCCAGCAGTCTTAGGACAGGGAGGGGGAACACTGAAGCTTTCTTT	CASSLRTGRGNTEAFF
TRBJ2-1	once	TRBV7-9	.	TGTGCCAGCTCCTACCCCCCCCACAATGAGCAGTTCTTC	CASSYPPHNEQFF
TRBJ2-2	.	TRBV3-1/TRBV3-2	TRBD2	TGTGCCAGCAGCCAAGGGACTAGCGTAAGAAACACCGGGGAGCTGTTTTTT	CASSQGTSVRNTGELFF
TRBJ1-1	.	TRBV28	.	TGTGCCAGCAGCCCTCAGCGAGTCATGAACACTGAAGCTTTCTTT	CASSPQRVMNTEAFF
TRBJ1-4	.	TRBV27	.	TGTGCCAGCAGTTTAAGGTCAGGAGGGCAGAATAATGAAAAACTGTTTTTT	CASSLRSGGQNNEKLFF
TRBJ1-5	.	TRBV6-5	.	TGTGCCAGCAGTTTTGTCGGGCAGCCCCAGCATTTT	CASSFVGQPQHF
TRBJ2-7	.	TRBV5-1	TRBD1	TGCGCCAGCAGCTCAGGACAGGGATACGAGCAGTACTTC	CASSSGQGYEQYF
TRBJ2-7	.	TRBV18	TRBD1	TGTGCCAGCTCTCAGGACAGGGTCGTCAACTACGAGCAGTACTTC	CASSQDRVVNYEQYF
TRBJ2-2	.	TRBV6-2/TRBV6-3	.	TGTGCCAGCAGCCGCCCCGCCACGAACACCGGGGAGCTGTTTTTT	CASSRPATNTGELFF
TRBJ2-5	.	TRBV28	TRBD1	TGTGCCAGCAGTTTGAGGACAGGGGTCACGGAGACCCAGTACTTC	CASSLRTGVTETQYF
TRBJ2-3	.	TRBV24-1	.	TGTGCCACCAGTCAGGGGTGGGCAGATACGCAGTATTTT	CATSQGWADTQYF
TRBJ2-6	.	TRBV5-4	.	TGTGCCAGCAGCCCCCCTGGGGCCAACGTCCTGACTTTC	CASSPPGANVLTF
TRBJ2-1	.	TRBV3-1/TRBV3-2	.	TGTGCCAGCAGCCAAGTCAGGGGACCGACACGAAATGAGCAGTTCTTC	CASSQVRGPTRNEQFF
TRBJ2-1	.	TRBV2	.	TGTGCCAGCAGCCCCTCGGGCAGTACCAATGAGCAGTTCTTC	CASSPSGSTNEQFF
TRBJ2-6	.	TRBV15	.	TGTGCCACCAGCCGAGCTCCAGAGTCTGGGGCCAACGTCCTGACTTTC	CATSRAPESGANVLTF
TRBJ1-4	.	TRBV28	.	TGTGCCAGCAGTTTATCGACACCGACGGGGGAAAAACTGTTTTTT	CASSLSTPTGEKLFF
TRBJ1-3	.	TRBV7-2	.	TGTGCCAGCAGCAGGGACGGCCTCTCTGGAAACACCATATATTTT	CASSRDGLSGNTIYF
TRBJ1-2	.	TRBV29-1	.	TGCAGCGTCCCGTCCAGGGGACGGAACGAGTTTGGCTACACCTTC	CSVPSRGRNEFGYTF
TRBJ2-7	.	TRBV28	.	TGTGCCAGCAATCGGCGCGGAATAGCCTACGAGCAGTACTTC	CASNRRGIAYEQYF
TRBJ1-1	.	TRBV14	.	TGTGCCAGCTCCCCGACGGGAATATCGACTGAAGCTTTCTTT	CASSPTGISTEAFF
TRBJ1-1	.	TRBV6-5	TRBD1	TGTGCCAGCCTCCCGGGACAGGGTGCTGCCACTGAAGCTTTCTTT	CASLPGQGAATEAFF
TRBJ2-7	.	TRBV6-5	.	TGTGCCAGCAGTCGACAGCCCCCCTACGAGCAGTACTTC	CASSRQPPYEQYF
TRBJ2-7	.	TRBV5-1	TRBD1	TGCGCCAGCAGCTCGGGACAGCCGGCTAACGAGCAGTACTTC	CASSSGQPANEQYF
TRBJ2-1	.	TRBV5-1	.	TGCGCCAGCAGCTTGAGTAGCGGAGGATACAATGAGCAGTTCTTC	CASSLSSGGYNEQFF
TRBJ2-7	.	TRBV6-5	TRBD1	TGTGCCAGCAGTCAGGGGACAGGATTGTACGAGCAGTACTTC	CASSQGTGLYEQYF
TRBJ1-2	once	TRBV27	.	TGTGCCAGCAGTTTATCGTCAGCGGGACCTTATGGCTACACCTTC	CASSLSSAGPYGYTF
TRBJ1-2	.	TRBV11-2	TRBD1	TGTGCCAGCAGCTTATTGGGACAGGGTAACTATGGCTACACCTTC	CASSLLGQGNYGYTF